This is a list of T cell receptor beta chains from one sample in a study of T cell responses to AZD1222 COVID-19 vaccine. TCRdb's table, derived via immunoSEQ multiplex PCR, lists solely in-frame clones and lacks some. The sample includes 150,000 to 200,000 clones, about 89% of them seen just once. The sequencing used peripheral blood, collected on day 0 of MenACWY control vaccination. These receptors were taken from an adult in good health. The CDR3 runs from the conserved cysteine through the conserved F or W. Each record gives: clone size, J gene, CDR3 length, V gene, D gene, CDR3 protein, CDR3 DNA. D genes are given only for firm matches. Clone size appears in some rows only: once, few, many, or a class for an expanded clone.

-,TRBJ2-1,16,TRBV13,-,CASSLSGGRTQDEQFF,TGTGCCAGCAGCTTATCCGGTGGGAGGACCCAGGATGAGCAGTTCTTC
-,TRBJ2-7,13,TRBV7-3,TRBD1,CASSSEQGYEQYF,TGTGCCAGCAGCTCCGAACAGGGGTACGAGCAGTACTTC
-,TRBJ2-3,15,TRBV19,TRBD1,CASSSDRGSTDTQYF,TGTGCCAGTAGTTCCGACAGGGGTAGCACAGATACGCAGTATTTT
-,TRBJ2-2,15,TRBV24-1,-,CATSDFVGGTGELFF,TGTGCCACCAGTGATTTTGTGGGTGGAACCGGGGAGCTGTTTTTT
-,TRBJ1-2,15,TRBV3-1/TRBV3-2,-,CASSQEDRPNYGYTF,TGTGCCAGCAGCCAAGAGGACAGACCTAACTATGGCTACACCTTC
-,TRBJ2-7,16,TRBV5-1,-,CASSLGSEGGSGEQYF,TGCGCCAGCAGCTTGGGTTCTGAGGGTGGCAGCGGCGAGCAGTACTTC
-,TRBJ1-1,13,TRBV5-1,-,CASSSTGWTEAFF,TGCGCCAGCAGCTCAACAGGGTGGACTGAAGCTTTCTTT
-,TRBJ2-5,15,TRBV6-5,-,CASSYSTTGQETQYF,TGTGCCAGCAGTTACTCGACGACAGGCCAAGAGACCCAGTACTTC
few,TRBJ2-4,14,TRBV25-1,TRBD2,CASSEAGVGNIQYF,TGTGCCAGCAGTGAGGCGGGAGTGGGAAACATTCAGTACTTC
-,TRBJ2-7,19,TRBV3-1/TRBV3-2,TRBD2,CASSQAAMGSGSVSYEQYF,TGTGCCAGCAGCCAAGCGGCCATGGGGAGCGGGAGTGTTTCCTACGAGCAGTACTTC
once,TRBJ2-1,15,TRBV19,-,CASSIWDEGSNEQFF,TGTGCCAGTAGTATTTGGGACGAGGGCTCCAATGAGCAGTTCTTC
-,TRBJ1-3,14,TRBV20-1,-,CSASREGPGNTIYF,TGCAGTGCTAGTCGGGAGGGTCCTGGAAACACCATATATTTT
-,TRBJ1-1,13,TRBV7-9,TRBD1,CASTQGVDTEAFF,TGTGCCAGTACACAGGGGGTTGACACTGAAGCTTTCTTT
-,TRBJ1-5,13,TRBV2,-,CASGRGAIQPQHF,TGTGCCAGCGGACGGGGGGCAATTCAGCCCCAGCATTTT
-,TRBJ2-1,17,TRBV20-1,TRBD1,CSASRWDSGTDANEQFF,TGCAGTGCTAGTAGATGGGATTCCGGGACAGACGCCAATGAGCAGTTCTTC
-,TRBJ2-7,13,TRBV9,TRBD2,CASSAGLTLEQYF,TGTGCCAGCAGCGCGGGACTAACCCTCGAGCAGTACTTC
-,TRBJ2-1,16,TRBV4-1,-,CASSQDLASIYNEQFF,TGCGCCAGCAGCCAAGATCTGGCTAGCATCTACAATGAGCAGTTCTTC
-,TRBJ2-5,16,TRBV10-1,TRBD2,CASIKRLAGGPKTQYF,TGCGCCAGCATAAAACGACTAGCGGGAGGGCCAAAGACCCAGTACTTC
-,TRBJ2-5,15,TRBV6-1,-,CASSETRGFVETQYF,TGTGCCAGCAGTGAAACCCGTGGCTTTGTGGAGACCCAGTACTTC
once,TRBJ1-2,14,TRBV6-2/TRBV6-3,-,CASSYAGANRGYTF,TGTGCCAGCAGTTACGCGGGGGCTAATCGAGGCTACACCTTC
-,TRBJ2-5,14,TRBV28,-,CASSDSTAQETQYF,TGTGCCAGCAGTGATTCCACTGCCCAAGAGACCCAGTACTTC
-,TRBJ2-1,17,TRBV5-1,TRBD2,CASSLGTSGGIYNEQFF,TGCGCCAGCAGCCTCGGGACTAGCGGGGGCATCTACAATGAGCAGTTCTTC
-,TRBJ2-4,14,TRBV5-4,TRBD1,CASSSTGTENIQYF,TGTGCCAGCAGCTCCACCGGGACAGAAAACATTCAGTACTTC
few,TRBJ1-4,13,TRBV9,-,CASSGGTNEKLFF,TGTGCCAGCAGCGGGGGGACTAATGAAAAACTGTTTTTT
-,TRBJ1-4,14,TRBV5-1,TRBD1,CASSIGTVAEKLFF,TGCGCCAGCAGCATAGGGACAGTAGCTGAAAAACTGTTTTTT
-,TRBJ2-1,15,TRBV24-1,-,CATSDLASSPRSQFF,TGTGCCACCAGTGATTTGGCGTCCAGCCCCCGGTCGCAGTTCTTC
-,TRBJ2-7,14,TRBV20-1,TRBD2,CSASLLAGSYEQYF,TGCAGTGCTAGTCTACTAGCGGGGAGCTACGAGCAGTACTTC
-,TRBJ2-7,15,TRBV18,TRBD1,CASSPPRTGGNEQYF,TGTGCCAGCTCCCCTCCTCGGACAGGGGGAAACGAGCAGTACTTC
-,TRBJ1-2,14,TRBV7-8,TRBD1,CASSLAQGGNGYTF,TGTGCCAGCAGCTTAGCCCAGGGGGGCAATGGCTACACCTTC
many,TRBJ1-3,13,TRBV30,TRBD1,CACRQGNRNTIYF,TGTGCCTGTCGACAGGGCAACCGAAACACCATATATTTT
-,TRBJ2-7,16,TRBV18,TRBD2,CASSPGTSGNSYEQYF,TGTGCCAGCTCACCGGGGACTAGCGGGAACTCCTACGAGCAGTACTTC
-,TRBJ1-2,13,TRBV25-1,-,CASSDRNNYGYTF,TGTGCCAGCAGTGACAGGAATAACTATGGCTACACCTTC
-,TRBJ2-3,16,TRBV14,-,CASSPPSSVFTDTQYF,TGTGCCAGCAGCCCACCTTCTAGCGTCTTCACAGATACGCAGTATTTT
-,TRBJ1-1,12,TRBV28,-,CLVRLGNTEAFF,TGTCTCGTTCGGCTAGGGAACACTGAAGCTTTCTTT
-,TRBJ2-2,16,TRBV7-3,TRBD2,CASSQAGAGNTGELFF,TGTGCCAGCAGCCAAGCGGGGGCGGGGAACACCGGGGAGCTGTTTTTT
-,TRBJ2-1,12,TRBV2,TRBD2,CASRTGTTRQFF,TGTGCCAGCAGAACCGGGACTACCAGGCAGTTCTTC
-,TRBJ1-3,13,TRBV18,-,CASSSDSGNTIYF,TGTGCCAGCTCATCGGACTCTGGAAACACCATATATTTT
-,TRBJ2-7,13,TRBV27,-,CASRQGSSYEQYF,TGTGCCAGCAGACAGGGATCCTCCTACGAGCAGTACTTC
-,TRBJ2-2,13,TRBV9,-,CASRQGNTGELFF,TGTGCCAGCAGGCAGGGGAACACCGGGGAGCTGTTTTTT
-,TRBJ2-3,13,TRBV24-1,-,CATSSQIADTQYF,TGTGCCACCAGTTCCCAGATAGCAGATACGCAGTATTTT
-,TRBJ2-2,16,TRBV19,-,CASSIVGTANTGELFF,TGTGCCAGTAGTATCGTGGGGACCGCGAACACCGGGGAGCTGTTTTTT
-,TRBJ2-2,19,TRBV3-1/TRBV3-2,TRBD2,CASSRRSGLAFSGTGELFF,TGTGCCAGCAGCCGGAGGTCGGGACTAGCATTCAGTGGGACCGGGGAGCTGTTTTTT
-,TRBJ1-2,12,TRBV19,-,CASSIDPSGYTF,TGTGCCAGTAGTATAGATCCGTCTGGCTACACCTTC
-,TRBJ2-1,14,TRBV7-9,-,CASSRPGRDFEQFF,TGTGCCAGCAGCCGACCGGGACGGGACTTTGAGCAGTTCTTC
few,TRBJ2-7,14,TRBV5-4,TRBD1,CASSQDRGSYEQYF,TGTGCCAGCAGCCAGGACAGGGGGTCCTACGAGCAGTACTTC
-,TRBJ1-1,16,TRBV28,-,CASSLLGETRNTEAFF,TGTGCCAGCAGTCTCCTCGGGGAAACCCGGAACACTGAAGCTTTCTTT
-,TRBJ1-5,13,TRBV29-1,TRBD1,CSVETGGNQPQHF,TGCAGCGTTGAAACAGGGGGCAATCAGCCCCAGCATTTT
-,TRBJ1-2,15,TRBV24-1,TRBD1,CATSDAQGAGPDYTF,TGTGCCACCAGTGATGCGCAGGGGGCAGGACCGGACTACACCTTC
-,TRBJ2-1,13,TRBV12-3/TRBV12-4,-,CASSPYRPGEQFF,TGTGCCAGCAGCCCGTACCGCCCAGGTGAGCAGTTCTTC
-,TRBJ2-1,14,TRBV5-1,TRBD2,CASSGGEAYNEQFF,TGCGCCAGCAGCGGGGGGGAGGCCTACAATGAGCAGTTCTTC
once,TRBJ2-1,16,TRBV23-1,-,CASSQSSGTSPYEQFF,TGCGCCAGCAGTCAATCTTCGGGGACGAGTCCCTATGAGCAGTTCTTC
-,TRBJ2-7,11,TRBV6-2/TRBV6-3,-,CASSYLDEQYF,TGTGCCAGCAGTTACTTGGACGAGCAGTACTTC
-,TRBJ1-4,16,TRBV9,TRBD1,CASSANTEQGGEKLFF,TGTGCCAGCAGCGCAAACACGGAACAGGGGGGTGAAAAACTGTTTTTT
once,TRBJ1-4,14,TRBV6-2/TRBV6-3,-,CASSYGTSNEKLFF,TGTGCCAGCAGTTATGGGACATCTAATGAAAAACTGTTTTTT
-,TRBJ2-7,14,TRBV28,TRBD1,CASRDRGRTYEQYF,TGTGCCAGCCGGGACAGGGGGCGAACCTACGAGCAGTACTTC